Below, 20 T cell receptor beta chains from the same sample are listed, as sequenced in a study of shared clonotypes between healthy human individuals. Only in-frame clones appear in the TCRdb table, and some are missing; sequencing was by immunoSEQ multiplex PCR. The sample carries 660,000 or so clones, 96% recorded once. CD45RO-negative, CCR7-selected cells formed the naive CD8 fraction, which excluded terminally differentiated effector memory CD45RA+ cells. The sequenced sample was naive CD8+ T cells sorted from blood. The receptors originated from a woman in her twenties or thirties in good health.

The chain links TRBV7-9 to TRBJ2-3, with 9 bases matching TRBD1. Germline assignment: CDR1 SEHNR and CDR2 FQNEAQ (reference sequence). The CDR3 sequence is 15 residues long. Trimming at V came to 2 bases and at J to 5 bases, leaving 5 bases not matched to a gene. The CDR3 bases are TGTGCCAGCAGCTTAATGACAGGGGGAGAAGATACGCAGTATTTT. Protein sequence: CASSLMTGGEDTQYF.

The chain uses TRBV18 and TRBJ1-1, with D possibly matching TRBD1 (5 bases). The CDR3 covers 17 residues. Germline V CDR1 and CDR2: KGHSH, LQKENI. Deletions cut 4 bases from V and 5 bases from J, with 23 bases between. CDR3 nucleotide sequence: TGTGCCAGCTCACAAGAGGGGACCGAGGGTTTCGAGACTGAAGCTTTCTTT. Protein sequence: CASSQEGTEGFETEAFF.

For the CDR3, the DNA is TGTGCCAGCAGCTTAGCAACAATCGAGCAGTTCTTC. Its translation is CASSLATIEQFF. This chain joins TRBV11-2 and TRBJ2-1, with D unresolved. V lost 1 base and J lost 10, with 8 bases in between. This CDR3 contains 12 residues. CDR1 is SGHAT and CDR2 is FQNNGV in the germline V gene.

The chain joins TRBV6-1 to TRBJ2-2, with 8 bases that match TRBD2. The CDR3 length is 15 residues. CDR1 and CDR2 from the germline V gene are MNHNS and SASEGT. J was trimmed by 2 bases and V by 1 base; bases with no gene match: 0. The CDR3 sequence is CASSEGTSNTGELFF. The CDR3 DNA reads TGTGCCAGCAGTGAAGGGACTAGCAACACCGGGGAGCTGTTTTTT.

The chain combines TRBV6-6 with TRBJ2-1; D is undetermined. The CDR3 is 12 residues long. Germline CDR1 is MNHNY and CDR2 is SVGAGI (reference sequence). Trimming took 0 bases from V and 9 from J, leaving 6 bases between them. The CDR3 coding sequence is TGTGCCAGCAGTTACTCGCTGAGTGAGCAGTTCTTC. Translated: CASSYSLSEQFF.

V and J are TRBV5-6 and TRBJ1-2, with 9 bases fitting TRBD1. The V gene's germline CDR1 is SGHDT and CDR2 YYEEEE. V gave up 5 bases and J gave up 4 bases; unmatched junction bases: 12. There are 16 residues in the CDR3. The CDR3 loop is CASRPGQGVVGYGYTF. CDR3 DNA: TGTGCCAGCAGGCCGGGACAGGGTGTAGTAGGCTATGGCTACACCTTC.

As concerns this clone: The same CDR3 is also encoded by other DNA sequences in this sample. J is TRBJ1-1 and V is TRBV28, with unresolved D. V was clipped by 5 bases and J by 3 bases, with 10 bases between them. Germline CDR1 is MDHEN and CDR2 is SYDVKM. This CDR3 contains 13 residues. The CDR3 protein is CASSLGGHTEAFF. The CDR3 nucleotides are TGTGCCAGCAGTCTCGGAGGGCACACTGAAGCTTTCTTT.

The CDR3: CASLAGESFYNEQFF. In DNA, the CDR3 is TGTGCCAGTTTAGCGGGAGAGAGTTTTTACAATGAGCAGTTCTTC. This chain uses TRBV28 with TRBJ2-1; 9 bases match TRBD2. Per germline, CDR1 MDHEN and CDR2 SYDVKM. The junction had 10 bases not matched to a gene; V was cut back by 9 bases and J by 4 bases. This CDR3 has 15 residues.

The chain employs TRBV27 and TRBJ1-3; weak D call: TRBD1 (6 bases). From germline, CDR1 is MNHEY and CDR2 SMNVEV (reference sequence). The length of the CDR3 is 14 residues. The germline V and J ends were trimmed by 2 bases and 3 bases, with 8 bases remaining between them. The CDR3 DNA sequence: TGTGCCAGCAGTTTAACAGGGAATGGAAACACCATATATTTT. Amino acid sequence: CASSLTGNGNTIYF.

This chain uses TRBV29-1 with TRBJ1-1; D is possibly TRBD1 (5 bases). The CDR3 length is 12 residues. V gave up 3 bases and J gave up 12 bases, with 17 bases separating them. Per the germline V gene, CDR1 is SQVTM and CDR2 is ANQGSEA. The CDR3 spells CSVEDGRRGTFF. The CDR3 DNA is TGCAGCGTTGAGGATGGGCGTAGGGGAACTTTCTTT.

This chain links TRBV5-8 with TRBJ2-2; D gene uncertain. Between the trimmed V and J ends, which lost 0 bases and 2 bases, there was a span of 8 bases. Germline V lookup: CDR1 SGHTS, CDR2 YDEGEE. This CDR3 comprises 15 residues. The CDR3 loop reads CASSLGWSNTGELFF. CDR3 bases: TGTGCCAGCAGCTTGGGTTGGTCCAACACCGGGGAGCTGTTTTTT.

The J gene is TRBJ2-1, the V gene TRBV2; 12 positions match TRBD2. The CDR3 totals 15 residues. Trimming cost V 4 bases and J 7 bases; bases outside gene matches: 5. CDR1 is SNHLY and CDR2 is FYNNEI in the germline V gene. CDR3 sequence (DNA): TGTGCCAGCAGTGCGACTAGCGGGAGTGGAAATGAGCAGTTCTTC. This codes for CASSATSGSGNEQFF.

V is TRBV29-1 and J is TRBJ2-1, with 14 bases fitting TRBD2. Germline V gene data show CDR1 as SQVTM and CDR2 as ANQGSEA. The CDR3 extends over 14 amino acids. The J segment lost 9 bases and the V segment lost 7 bases, leaving 8 bases of the junction unmatched. In nucleotides, the CDR3 is TGCAGCGCCCCTAGACTAGCGGGAGGGAGTGAGCAGTTCTTC. Translated: CSAPRLAGGSEQFF.

V is TRBV2 and J is TRBJ2-2; maybe TRBD1 (6 bases). The V end lost 2 bases, the J end lost 0 bases, and 10 bases lay between the germline ends. This CDR3 is built from 16 residues. Germline CDR1 and CDR2: SNHLY and FYNNEI. CDR3 bases: TGTGCCAGCAGTGAATACAGGGACACGAACACCGGGGAGCTGTTTTTT. Its translation: CASSEYRDTNTGELFF.

The chain recombines TRBV27 with TRBJ1-2; 9 positions agree with TRBD1. The CDR3 is 15 amino acids. The V segment lost 3 bases and the J segment 6 bases; nucleotides outside the gene matches: 8. The germline V gene encodes CDR1 MNHEY and CDR2 SMNVEV (reference sequence). This CDR3 is CASSFEGQGLNGYTF. The CDR3 region has the DNA TGTGCCAGCAGTTTTGAGGGACAGGGCTTAAATGGCTACACCTTC.

The rearrangement uses TRBV5-6 and TRBJ2-7, with TRBD1 matching over 7 bases. This CDR3 region has 15 residues. Germline assignment: CDR1 SGHDT and CDR2 YYEEEE. V lost 3 bases to trimming and J lost 4 bases; unmatched junction nucleotides: 10. This CDR3 is CASSSVGGQEYEQYF. The CDR3 region has the DNA TGTGCCAGCAGCTCGGTGGGCGGACAGGAGTACGAGCAGTACTTC.

The rearrangement links TRBV30 to TRBJ2-6, with D perhaps assigned TRBD1 or TRBD2 (5 bases each). Trimming removed 5 bases from V and 0 bases from J, with 8 bases in between. This CDR3 comprises 14 residues. Germline V lookup: CDR1 GTSNPN, CDR2 SVGIG (reference sequence). The CDR3 DNA sequence: TGTGCCTGGTCGAGGGGCTCTGGGGCCAACGTCCTGACTTTC. It encodes CAWSRGSGANVLTF. The whole variable domain, remainder taken from reference TRBV30 and TRBJ2-6, is SQTIHQWPATLVQPVGSPLSLECTVEGTSNPNLYWYRQAAGRGLQLLFYSVGIGQISSEVPQNLSASRPQDRQFILSSKKLLLSDSGFYLCAWSRGSGANVLTFGAGSRLTVL.

The CDR3 coding sequence is TGCGCCAGCAGTATGGCTGACAACACCGGGGAGCTGTTTTTT. Translated: CASSMADNTGELFF. The chain uses TRBV5-1 and TRBJ2-2; the D is unclear. V lost 5 bases and J lost 2, with 10 bases in between. This CDR3 region has 14 residues. Germline V gene lookup returns CDR1 SGHRS and CDR2 YFSETQ.

Of note for this clone: Additional DNA sequences in this sample encode the identical CDR3. This chain links TRBV5-1 with TRBJ2-7, with unresolved D. In germline, CDR1 is SGHRS, CDR2 YFSETQ. V dropped 0 bases and J dropped 4 bases, with 8 bases sitting between them. The CDR3 consists of 13 residues. CDR3 coding DNA: TGCGCCAGCAGCTTGGGGCGGTCGTACGAGCAGTACTTC. Translating it yields CASSLGRSYEQYF.

This chain uses TRBV28 with TRBJ2-5, with a possible D match to TRBD1 (5 bases). The tail of the sequence fits TRBJ2-7 better, so the J call may be wrong. Germline CDR1 MDHEN, CDR2 SYDVKM. This CDR3 has 12 amino acids. The CDR3 reads CASEGARYEQYF. The CDR3 DNA sequence: TGTGCCAGTGAAGGGGCCCGCTACGAGCAGTACTTC.